This T cell receptor beta chain was sequenced during a study of shared clonotypes between healthy human individuals. Study summary: Each donor's CD4 naive and CD4 memory cells filled three plates apiece, CD8 naive two, and CD8 memory one.

Sequencing used immunoSEQ multiplex PCR; TCRdb keeps in-frame clones, though not all of them. The sample has nearly 2 million clones, approximately 94% seen once; the top ten hold roughly 1.2%. The germline V gene encodes CDR1 GTSNPN and CDR2 SVGIG (reference sequence). After removal of 7 bases from V and 5 bases from J, the junction contained 9 bases not matched to a gene. The CDR3 sequence is 14 residues long. CD45RO-negative CD8 cells positively selected for CCR7 made up the naive population, which excluded terminally differentiated effector memory CD45RA+ cells. Material for sequencing was naive CD8+ T cells sorted from blood. The sequence came from a man younger than 35 in good health. The chain employs TRBV30 and TRBJ2-5; 11 bases line up with TRBD2. CDR3 region: CAFTTSGISETQYF. CDR3 DNA: TGTGCCTTCACGACTAGCGGGATTAGTGAGACCCAGTACTTC.